The 12 T cell receptor beta chains below all came from one sample that was sequenced in a study of cytomegalovirus exposure and HLA in healthy donors. Vbeta (60) and Jbeta (13) primers were used in the PCR. The repertoire was sequenced with immunoSEQ multiplex PCR; TCRdb's copy has only in-frame clones and lacks some. The table has about 170,000 clones, 73% seen once. The specimen was PBMCs. These receptors were taken from a young woman in good health and CMV-seropositive.

This chain joins TRBV9 and TRBJ2-6, with TRBD2 matching over 11 bases. V trimming: 0 bases; J trimming: 4 bases; junction bases outside the gene matches: 9. This CDR3 has 19 amino acids. Per the germline V gene, CDR1 is SGDLS and CDR2 is YYNGEE. As DNA, the CDR3 is TGTGCCAGCAGCGTAGACCCTAGCGGGGGGCCTGTAGGGGCCAACGTCCTGACTTTC. Its translation: CASSVDPSGGPVGANVLTF.

The V gene is TRBV9, the J gene TRBJ1-3; the match to TRBD1 covers 9 bases. CDR3 length equals 16 residues. Germline trimming cut 0 bases from V and 7 bases from J; bases unmatched to any gene: 8. CDR1 is SGDLS, CDR2 YYNGEE, per germline. CDR3 nucleotide sequence: TGTGCCAGCAGCGTAGGGGACCGGGACAGGGAGAACACCATATATTTT. Translated, it gives CASSVGDRDRENTIYF.

The chain joins TRBV5-1 to TRBJ2-3, with D possibly being TRBD2 (6 bases). The CDR3 spans 16 residues. Germline V gene lookup returns CDR1 SGHRS and CDR2 YFSETQ. V gave up 4 bases and J gave up 0 bases, with 15 bases separating them. The CDR3 bases are TGCGCCAGCAGCGACCGGGACTCCCTGAGCACAGATACGCAGTATTTT. Translation gives CASSDRDSLSTDTQYF.

This clone was detected only a few times. The V gene is TRBV30, the J gene TRBJ1-1; D might be TRBD1 (6 bases). This CDR3 region has 12 residues. CDR1 is GTSNPN, CDR2 SVGIG, per germline (reference sequence). V was cut by 2 bases and J by 6 bases, with 10 bases left in between. CDR3 region: CAWSSGDAEAFF. The CDR3 bases are TGTGCCTGGAGTTCAGGGGATGCTGAAGCTTTCTTT.

V and J are TRBV25-1 and TRBJ1-6, with TRBD1 matching 10 bases. This CDR3 contains 17 residues. The germline V gene has CDR1 MGHDK and CDR2 SYGVNS. The V segment lost 6 bases and the J segment 11 bases; nucleotides outside the gene matches: 16. The CDR3 coding sequence is TGTGCCAGCAGGGCCGGGACAGGGGTCCCGGATCCTCCACCCCTCCACTTT. It encodes CASRAGTGVPDPPPLHF.

Only a few counts were recorded for this clone. The chain couples TRBV29-1 to TRBJ2-7, with TRBD1 as a possible D gene (8 bases). V was clipped by 2 bases and J by 4 bases, with 21 bases between them. Germline CDR1 and CDR2: SQVTM and ANQGSEA. This CDR3 is 16 amino acids long. The CDR3 is CSVEISFTGGAYEQYF. The CDR3, as DNA: TGCAGCGTTGAAATCTCGTTCACAGGGGGGGCGTACGAGCAGTACTTC.

This chain connects TRBV7-2 to TRBJ2-5; D perhaps matches TRBD2 (6 bases). This CDR3 is built from 14 residues. CDR1 is SGHTA and CDR2 is FQGNSA in the germline V gene. Trimming left V 3 bases short and J 5 bases short, with 13 bases between. The CDR3 sequence: CASSLPGRWETQYF. The CDR3 DNA reads as TGTGCCAGCAGCTTGCCAGGGAGGTGGGAGACCCAGTACTTC.

The rearrangement links TRBV2 to TRBJ2-5; D is undetermined. CDR1 SNHLY and CDR2 FYNNEI come from the germline V gene. The CDR3 has 11 residues. V lost 4 bases, J lost 4 bases, and 4 bases lay in between. CDR3 nucleotide sequence: TGTGCCAGCAGTGCGGGAGAGACCCAGTACTTC. This sequence encodes CASSAGETQYF. The variable domain in full, with the rest retrieved from reference TRBV2 and TRBJ2-5, is EPEVTQTPSHQVTQMGQEVILRCVPISNHLYFYWYRQILGQKVEFLVSFYNNEISEKSEIFDDQFSVERPDGSNFTLKIRSTKLEDSAMYFCASSAGETQYFGPGTRLLVL.

This clone was recorded a few times. This chain links TRBV29-1 with TRBJ2-1, with 14 bases aligning to TRBD2. V shed 7 bases and J 4 bases; nucleotides not matched to a gene: 9. The CDR3 sequence is 16 residues long. The germline V gene encodes CDR1 SQVTM and CDR2 ANQGSEA. The CDR3 DNA follows: TGCAGCGCCCTGACTAGCGGGGGGGCCTTGTACAATGAGCAGTTCTTC. Encoded protein: CSALTSGGALYNEQFF.

The chain has TRBV5-4 and TRBJ1-1, with no clear D. CDR1 and CDR2 (germline): SGHNT, YYREEE (reference sequence). With 4 bases removed from V and 1 base from J, the gap between germline ends came to 17 bases. This CDR3 contains 16 residues. CDR3 sequence (DNA): TGTGCCAGCAGCCCGGGGTACGGGGTAGAGAACACTGAAGCTTTCTTT. Its protein product is CASSPGYGVENTEAFF.

J is TRBJ1-6 and V is TRBV2; possible D gene TRBD1, 6 bases. V lost 5 bases, J lost 0 bases, and 14 bases lay in between. Per the germline V gene, CDR1 is SNHLY and CDR2 is FYNNEI. There are 17 residues in the CDR3. The CDR3 spells CASSSGQYSSYNSPLHF. CDR3 nucleotide sequence: TGTGCCAGCAGTTCAGGACAGTACAGCTCCTATAATTCACCCCTCCACTTT. Full variable domain (outside the CDR3, taken from reference TRBV2 and TRBJ1-6): EPEVTQTPSHQVTQMGQEVILRCVPISNHLYFYWYRQILGQKVEFLVSFYNNEISEKSEIFDDQFSVERPDGSNFTLKIRSTKLEDSAMYFCASSSGQYSSYNSPLHFGNGTRLTVT.

The chain is built from TRBV7-2 and TRBJ1-3, with D hard to call. The ends were cut back, 4 bases at V and 4 bases at J, with 14 bases in the middle. The V gene's germline CDR1 is SGHTA and CDR2 FQGNSA. This CDR3 contains 15 residues. The CDR3 here is CASSSLGREGNTIYF. DNA of the CDR3: TGTGCCAGCAGCTCACTCGGGAGGGAGGGAAACACCATATATTTT.